The T cell receptor (beta chain) under discussion was sequenced for a study of shared clonotypes between healthy human individuals. Study-level background: Each donor's CD8 memory used one plate, CD8 naive two, each CD4 subset three. Study-wide results and caveats: Few donors restricted represented genetic and exposure-history diversity. Richness estimates generally favored naive over memory subsets.

A note on this clone: Its antigen remains unknown.

Within Nashville, Tennessee resided all donors, each a Caucasian adult. Generated by immunoSEQ multiplex PCR, the TCRdb table keeps only in-frame clones and is missing some. Seen here are around 700,000 clones, about 78% observed once, and the top ten hold under 2%. The junction had 2 bases not matched to a gene; V was cut back by 1 base and J by 5 bases. Germline loops: CDR1 SGHNT, CDR2 YYREEE (reference sequence). The CDR3 contains 14 residues. The sequencing sample was made of memory CD4+ T cells sorted from blood. Subset indicated: CD45RA-negative fraction. The chain recombines TRBV5-4 with TRBJ2-3; 9 bases agree with TRBD2. The clonotype was recovered from a woman under 40 in good health. CDR3 nucleotides: TGTGCCAGCAGCTTGCGAGCGGGAGGAGATACGCAGTATTTT. Protein product: CASSLRAGGDTQYF.